This T cell receptor (beta chain) was retrieved from a study of cytomegalovirus exposure and HLA in healthy donors. The PCR contained 60 Vbeta and 13 Jbeta primers. Clones were read by immunoSEQ multiplex PCR, and TCRdb kept only the in-frame ones, dropping some. There are a few hundred thousand clones in the sample; around 90% occur only once, and about 1.7% lies in the top ten. V was pared by 4 bases and J by 7 bases, with 7 bases between. The CDR3 covers 12 residues. Germline CDR1 and CDR2: MNHEY and SMNVEV (reference sequence). This sequence joins TRBV27 and TRBJ2-2; unclear D gene. Sequencing used PBMCs. The TCR sequence derives from a girl aged 2-9 years in good health and CMV-seronegative. CDR3 DNA sequence: TGTGCCAGCAGTTCCACAGACGGGGAGCTGTTTTTT. Translating gives CASSSTDGELFF.